In its sample, the clone carrying this T cell receptor (beta chain) was seen a few times. Its specificity is unknown. One entry per CDR3 protein results from TCRdb running MiXCR on the reads. The sample consists of about 51,000 distinct CDR3 sequences, roughly 20% of them appearing once. These data originate in a study of T cell repertoires in cytomegalovirus infection. Study information: CMV infection and matching HLA type were both indicated by public TCR beta signatures.

Study outcomes and limitations: Individuals carrying CMV plus the relevant HLA were identified by cumulative frequency of public TCR beta families. Ex vivo responses were dominated by HLA-C-restricted CMV-specific TCR beta clonotypes.

This sequence originates from a human donor in good health (CMV status not recorded). Some clones in this sample may be carry-over from other donors' samples. Sequencing was performed on CD8+ T cells from cultured PBMCs, taken from culture after CMV antigen stimulation.

CDR3 sequence: CASSPQTSRVAQYF. The CDR3 region has the DNA TGTGCCAGCAGCCCTCAGACTAGCAGGGTGGCCCAGTACTTC. The chain has TRBV7-9 and TRBJ2-5; 7 bases map to TRBD2. The junction had 12 bases not matched to a gene; V was cut back by 5 bases and J by 9 bases. Germline assignment: CDR1 SEHNR and CDR2 FQNEAQ (reference sequence). This CDR3 is built from 14 residues.